The 2 T cell receptor beta chains reported below all come from one sample, sequenced in a study of cytotoxic CD8 clonotypes in ibrutinib-treated CLL. Produced via immunoSEQ multiplex PCR; TCRdb's table is partial and in-frame only. The table records 50,000 to 65,000 clones, less than 75% of them present only once. The specimen comprised PBMCs, sampled after 12 months of ibrutinib treatment. The origin of the receptors is a human donor with chronic lymphocytic leukemia.

The chain employs TRBV30 and TRBJ1-6; D is unresolved. This CDR3 is 11 amino acids long. V was clipped by 2 bases and J by 7 bases, with 3 bases between them. Germline values: CDR1 GTSNPN, CDR2 SVGIG (reference sequence). The CDR3: CAWSQNSPLHF. In DNA, the CDR3 is TGTGCCTGGAGTCAAAATTCACCCCTCCACTTT.

The J gene is TRBJ2-3, the V gene TRBV5-6; TRBD2 matches 9 bases. The CDR3 spans 15 residues. The junction had 10 bases not matched to a gene; V was cut back by 5 bases and J by 6 bases. Germline V gene data show CDR1 as SGHDT and CDR2 as YYEEEE. For the CDR3, the DNA is TGTGCCAGCAGGCATAGCGGGAGCGTTTTTGATACGCAGTATTTT. Its protein product is CASRHSGSVFDTQYF.